This T cell receptor (beta chain) came from a study of blood T cell repertoires in COVID-19 (dated by TCRdb to 2018 to 2020). For context, the study as a whole: Samples covering the acute and convalescent phases of COVID-19 were provided by collaborators in the United States, Italy and Spain. The prospective study material was composed of cDNA or gDNA derived from T cells, B-cell-depleted T cells, or PBMCs. Sample metadata almost always included a de-identified subject ID, COVID-19 status, age in years and sex. The samples were drawn from the first 160 participants of the ongoing ImmuneRACE study and from over a thousand subjects provided by 6 global collaborators. The repertoires were released in a freely available public database intended as a resource for research on the immune response to SARS-CoV-2. Where HLA class I and class II types were available, the types were taken from metadata supplied by the sample provider, not from assay-based typing. Subjects who had been exposed to COVID-19, were actively infected with it, or had recovered from it provided the deeply sampled blood TCRbeta repertoires that made up the dataset.

With regard to this clone: No antigen is known for it. No per-base quality is available; no much larger clone lies one base away.

A second Seattle source provided samples from volunteer blood donors who had recovered from COVID-19. Whole blood was collected in K2EDTA tubes by collaborating institutions according to the institutions' own protocols. For TCRbeta analysis, collaborators shipped samples in one of three forms: frozen whole blood, isolated PBMCs, or DNA extracted from either of those sample types. Results the study describes overall, beyond this receptor: Clinical and demographic metadata were provided uncurated, with the amount varying by source and participant.

TCRbeta CDR3 regions were amplified from genomic DNA using the immunoSEQ Assay, a bias-controlled multiplex PCR. Per the authors' processing: Nucleated cell counts per sample were estimated from amplification of reference gene primers within the assay. To quantify the absolute abundance of each unique TCRbeta CDR3 rearrangement, sequence reads were collapsed and filtered. For each sample, productive Simpson clonality was calculated by taking the square root of Simpson's diversity index across productive rearrangements. TCRdb holds this immuneACCESS table with in-frame rearrangements only. Some clones are missing; in checked studies, unresolved V genes explain under half, and the rest has no known cause. For V, J and clone size, that table is used; D and trimming come from the DNA. Present in this sample are 150,000 to 200,000 clones, roughly nine tenths of which were seen just once. Approximately 2% of the sample is taken by the ten largest.

Spanning cysteine to phenylalanine, the CDR3 consists of 14 amino acids. The CDR3 DNA has 42 bases and is translated from base 1. The germline V gene encodes CDR1 SQVTM and CDR2 ANQGSEA. The trim is 4 bases for V and 10 bases for J, with a gap of 20 bases between the germline ends. This receptor was obtained from a man younger than 35 who had recovered from COVID-19. Sequenced sample: peripheral blood. The receptor chain draws on TRBV29-1 and TRBJ2-1, with a tentative D gene TRBD2 over 6 matching bases. The DNA reads TGCAGCGTTGGGGACGGGGGTCTTGCGCGGGAGCAGTTCTTC. Protein translation: CSVGDGGLAREQFF.